A single TCR beta chain is shown here with its context. Its recognized antigen is unknown. There are no base qualities to consult, and no much larger clone falls within one base. The sample comes from a study of molecular identifiers for immune sequencing clone quantification (dated by TCRdb to 2017 to 2018). For the study in its entirety: For a replicate experiment, RNA from 20,000 or 100,000 naive CD8 T cells was divided into five aliquots, and four of the five aliquots were sequenced. CD8 T cells were used in a methods study to benchmark molecular-identifier clustering-based TCR repertoire sequencing (MIDCIRS) and TCR RNA copy counting. The investigation overall reported the following: Highly expanded clone sizes could be underestimated if identical TCR molecules share a barcode. Spiked-in Jurkat TCR RNA (approximately 9 copies' worth), which is not part of the donor repertoire, was contained in the naive libraries. Clones above 20 RNA copies held over 97% of molecules in CMV-specific effector cells but under 1% in naive cells. Spiked-in Jurkat TCR RNA equivalent to a single cell was reported to be detectable even among some 910,000 naive CD8 T cells. Modeling gave about three recovered TCR RNA copies per cell versus approximately 9 by digital PCR, implying approximately 32% capture efficiency. When barcode sub-clustering was not used, chimeric consensus sequences inflated TCR diversity, with chimeras reaching as high as 47%.

Via the germline V gene, CDR1 is SGHDT and CDR2 YYEEEE. Trimming takes 4 bases from V and 7 bases from J, and the germline ends sit 12 bases apart. Reading from cysteine to phenylalanine, the CDR3 counts 12 amino acids. Only the CDR3 DNA is retained, 36 bases long and in frame from the first base. Library preparation employed PCR. TCRdb records NextSeq 500 as the sequencer. Bulk TCR libraries were generated as previously described, with the TCR primers listed in Table S5 used. The Qiagen AllPrep DNA/RNA kit was used to purify total RNA. Before analysis, reads from multiple sequencing runs of one library were combined. In the authors' own workflow: Only reads with exact TCR constant sequence were kept, trimmed to 150 nt, and grouped by their 12-nt molecular barcodes. Within each barcode group, reads were sub-clustered at a 15% Levenshtein threshold, and quality-weighted consensus sequences were built per RNA molecule. Non-functional sequences were removed, as were lower-count sequences one edit away from another. Based on a fit of two negative binomial distributions, barcode sub-clusters having less than 20% of the maximum read count were discarded. TCRdb reran the public reads through fastp at Q25 and MiXCR, keeping productive beta chains. Duplicate CDR3 protein sequences are folded into a single record with the most common DNA and genes. In this record, the V and J calls reflect TCRdb's handling and not the investigators' own analysis. Across this sample there are 85,000 to 120,000 distinct CDR3 sequences, with about 35% seen only once. Of the sample, approximately 10% is held by the ten largest clones.

Libraries of naive CD8 T cells were built from around 20,000 to 1,000,000 sorted cells, with 10%, 30% or 50% of the purified RNA used. Naive CD8 T cells were FACS-sorted as CD8+CD4-CCR7+CD45RA+ on a BD FACSAria II into RLT Plus buffer. Detection sensitivity was tested by spiking Jurkat RNA equal to roughly ten TCR copies' worth into samples containing roughly 19,000-1,000,000 naive CD8 T cells. CD8 T cells were enriched with RosetteSep CD8+ T Cell Enrichment Cocktail and Ficoll-Paque, followed by ACK red cell lysis. This clonotype was sampled from a human donor in good health. Some libraries in this study had Jurkat cell RNA spiked in. The sequencing input was naive CD8+ T cells from blood, with Jurkat cell RNA spiked in. The sample's cell subset or site, from its label and the paper: FACS-sorted CD8+CD4-CCR7+CD45RA+ naive T cells. The sequence is built from TRBV5-6 and TRBJ2-7, with the D gene tentatively TRBD1 or TRBD2, based on 5 matching bases in each. The CDR3 reads CASSVLWGEQYF. The nucleotide sequence is given as TGTGCCAGCAGCGTCCTGTGGGGGGAGCAGTACTTC.